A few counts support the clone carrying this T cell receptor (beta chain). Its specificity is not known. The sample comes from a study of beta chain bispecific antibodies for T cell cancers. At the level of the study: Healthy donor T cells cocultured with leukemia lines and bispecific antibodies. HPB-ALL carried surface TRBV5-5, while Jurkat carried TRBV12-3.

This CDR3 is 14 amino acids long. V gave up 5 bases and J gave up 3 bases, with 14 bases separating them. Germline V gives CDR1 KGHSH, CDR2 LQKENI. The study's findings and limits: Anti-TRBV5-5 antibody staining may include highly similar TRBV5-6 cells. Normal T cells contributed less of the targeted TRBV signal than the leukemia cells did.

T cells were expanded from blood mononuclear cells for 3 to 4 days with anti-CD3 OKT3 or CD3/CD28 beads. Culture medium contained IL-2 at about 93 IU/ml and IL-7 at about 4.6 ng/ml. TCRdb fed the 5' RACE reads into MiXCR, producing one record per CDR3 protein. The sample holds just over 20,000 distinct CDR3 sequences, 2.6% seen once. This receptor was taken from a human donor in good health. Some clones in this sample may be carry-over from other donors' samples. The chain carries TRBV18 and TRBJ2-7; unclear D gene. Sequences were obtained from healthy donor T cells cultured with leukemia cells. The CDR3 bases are TGTGCCAGCTCATCAGGACGCTGGGGCTACGAGCAGTACTTC. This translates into CASSSGRWGYEQYF.